These 27 T cell receptor beta chains were all obtained from the same sample, sequenced in a study of T and B cells in COVID-19 patients. Multiplex PCR with BIOMED2 TRB-A/B primer pools amplified TRB rearrangements. TCRdb re-called the multiplex PCR reads through MiXCR, storing one row per CDR3 protein. Seen here are about 5,800 distinct CDR3 sequences, roughly a quarter observed once, and the top ten hold just under 20%. Each TRB amplification used roughly 240-550 ng of genomic DNA from blood. The sequenced material came from blood. The receptors originated from a human donor with active COVID-19.

This clonotype turned up a few times. V usage is TRBV12-3 or TRBV12-4 and J usage is TRBJ1-2; TRBD1 agrees at 11 bases. J was trimmed by 7 bases and V by 0 bases; bases with no gene match: 4. The CDR3 has 15 amino acids. DNA for the CDR3: TGTGCCAGCAGTTTAGCCCGGGACAGGGGGAGTGGCTACACCTTC. Protein product: CASSLARDRGSGYTF.

This clonotype was seen a handful of times. The V gene is TRBV12-3 or TRBV12-4, the J gene TRBJ1-1; no clear D gene. V was trimmed by 1 base and J by 7 bases, leaving 7 bases between them. The CDR3 is made up of 12 amino acids. CDR3 amino acids: CASSLGRIEAFF. The CDR3 DNA follows: TGTGCCAGCAGTTTAGGGAGGATTGAAGCTTTCTTT.

This clonotype rates as medium-sized (0.01 to 0.1%). This sequence joins TRBV6-2 or TRBV6-3 and TRBJ2-1; D is undetermined. This CDR3 is 13 amino acids long. Germline assignment: CDR1 MNHEY and CDR2 SVGEGT. Trimming left V 6 bases short and J 5 bases short, with 11 bases between. The CDR3 region is CASSLGPHNEQFF. The CDR3 bases are TGTGCCAGCAGCCTGGGCCCACACAATGAGCAGTTCTTC.

This clonotype was seen repeatedly, ten times or more. The rearrangement uses TRBV5-5 and TRBJ1-5; D is unresolved. Germline V lookup: CDR1 SGHKS, CDR2 YYEKEE (reference sequence). The CDR3 is 16 residues long. V was trimmed by 0 bases and J by 0 bases, leaving 10 bases between them. DNA for the CDR3: TGTGCCAGCAGCTTGGCCCCTGGTGATAGCAATCAGCCCCAGCATTTT. Translated, it gives CASSLAPGDSNQPQHF.

The chain combines TRBV5-1 with TRBJ2-3; possibly TRBD2 for D (6 bases). CDR3 length: 17 residues. V was clipped by 4 bases and J by 0 bases, with 18 bases between them. Per the germline V gene, CDR1 is SGHRS and CDR2 is YFSETQ. The CDR3 loop is CASSDRTGVTSTDTQYF. CDR3 in DNA: TGCGCCAGCAGCGATCGGACGGGAGTTACTAGCACAGATACGCAGTATTTT. Filled out from reference TRBV5-1 and TRBJ2-3, the complete variable domain reads KAGVTQTPRYLIKTRGQQVTLSCSPISGHRSVSWYQQTPGQGLQFLFEYFSETQRNKGNFPGRFSGRQFSNSRSEMNVSTLELGDSALYLCASSDRTGVTSTDTQYFGPGTRLTVL.

This clonotype was detected ten times or more. V usage is TRBV24-1 and J usage is TRBJ2-7; 8 positions agree with TRBD1. Trimming cost V 8 bases and J 2 bases; bases outside gene matches: 4. Germline V CDR1 and CDR2: KGHDR, SFDVKD. There are 13 residues in the CDR3. CDR3 coding DNA: TGTGCCACCACGGGACAGGACCCCTACGAGCAGTACTTC. The encoded protein is CATTGQDPYEQYF.

The chain uses TRBV19 and TRBJ2-4, with TRBD1 matching over 11 bases. This CDR3 is built from 16 residues. Germline V gene sequence: CDR1 LNHDA, CDR2 SQIVND (reference sequence). V shed 4 bases, J shed 7 bases, and the junction held 9 bases outside the gene matches. This CDR3 is CASSTLSRDRGNIQYF. CDR3 in DNA: TGTGCCAGTAGTACTTTAAGCCGGGACAGGGGGAACATTCAGTACTTC.

Judged by abundance, this clonotype is medium-sized (0.01 to 0.1%). The chain joins TRBV12-3 or TRBV12-4 to TRBJ2-5, with 8 bases aligning to TRBD2. V dropped 6 bases and J dropped 2; count of bases not matched to a gene: 5. CDR3 size: 14 residues. The CDR3 nucleotides are TGTGCCAGCAGCCGAACTAGCGGACAAGAGACCCAGTACTTC. It specifies CASSRTSGQETQYF.

The chain carries TRBV5-1 and TRBJ2-7; 8 nucleotides match TRBD2. CDR3 length equals 17 residues. Germline CDR1 reads SGHRS; CDR2 reads YFSETQ. With 0 bases clipped from V and 0 bases from J, the junction kept 8 bases outside the gene matches. The CDR3: CASSLGASGLSSYEQYF. The CDR3 nucleotides are TGCGCCAGCAGCTTGGGGGCTAGCGGGCTAAGCTCCTACGAGCAGTACTTC.

This clonotype was detected only a few times. V usage is TRBV14 and J usage is TRBJ2-5, with 9 positions matching TRBD1. In germline, CDR1 is SGHDN, CDR2 FVKESK. Trimming at V came to 4 bases and at J to 6 bases, leaving 12 bases not matched to a gene. This CDR3 region has 16 residues. The CDR3 DNA sequence: TGTGCCAGCAGCCCGCGCATCTGGGACAGGGAGAAGACCCAGTACTTC. It yields the protein CASSPRIWDREKTQYF.

This clonotype was observed at least ten times. The chain employs TRBV7-9 and TRBJ2-7, with a tentative D call TRBD1 (6 bases). This CDR3 contains 15 residues. V gave up 5 bases and J gave up 8 bases, with 22 bases separating them. Germline V lookup: CDR1 SEHNR, CDR2 FQNEAQ (reference sequence). The CDR3 sequence: CASSHSNKNRDKQYF. DNA for the CDR3: TGTGCCAGCAGCCATTCTAATAAGAACAGGGACAAGCAGTACTTC.

The J gene is TRBJ2-2, the V gene TRBV20-1; D remains unclear. Germline CDR1 is DFQATT and CDR2 is SNEGSKA (reference sequence). V lost 4 bases and J 3 bases, leaving 15 bases between the germline ends. This CDR3 is built from 15 residues. CDR3 in amino acids: CSATSCRADTGELFF. Written as DNA, the CDR3 is TGCAGTGCTACAAGTTGCCGGGCTGACACCGGGGAGCTGTTTTTT.

About this clonotype: A much larger clonotype is one base distant, so this may be a read error. The chain has TRBV27 and TRBJ2-3; TRBD2 matches at 13 bases. Germline CDR1 and CDR2: MNHEY and SMNVEV (reference sequence). The CDR3 length is 16 residues. CDR3 loop: CASSSGLAGYADTRYF. The CDR3 DNA reads as TGTGCCAGCAGTTCGGGACTAGCGGGATATGCAGATACGCGGTATTTT.

Note on this clonotype: This may be a read error, as it is one base from a much larger clone. V gene TRBV6-1 combines with J gene TRBJ2-6; no reliable D call. The CDR3 has 19 amino acids. Germline V CDR1 and CDR2: MNHNS, SASEGT. For the CDR3, the DNA is TGTGGCAGCAGTGAATCGCCCCGGGCAGGAAGCTCTGGGGCCAACGTCCTGACTTTC. Translated, it gives CGSSESPRAGSSGANVLTF.

In this sample, this clonotype turned up many times. The chain's CDR3 is CASTEDRESEAFF. CDR3 coding DNA: TGTGCCAGCACCGAAGACAGGGAATCTGAAGCTTTCTTT. V and J are TRBV6-5 and TRBJ1-1, with 7 bases aligning to TRBD1. CDR3 size: 13 residues. Looked up from germline, CDR1 is MNHEY and CDR2 is SVGAGI. V shed 7 bases, J shed 6 bases, and the junction held 8 bases outside the gene matches.

This clonotype was observed a few times. The rearrangement links TRBV7-9 to TRBJ1-1, with a weak D call TRBD1 (5 bases). Per germline, CDR1 SEHNR and CDR2 FQNEAQ (reference sequence). This CDR3 comprises 15 residues. V was pared by 4 bases and J by 0 bases, with 12 bases between. The CDR3 DNA reads as TGTGCCAGCAGCTCCTCGGGAGGGGTGAACACTGAAGCTTTCTTT. Its protein product is CASSSSGGVNTEAFF.

The V call is TRBV18, the J call TRBJ2-7, with 9 bases that match TRBD2. The CDR3 is made up of 16 amino acids. Germline V lookup: CDR1 KGHSH, CDR2 LQKENI. The V gene end was trimmed by 6 bases and the J gene end by 2 bases; junction bases not matched to a gene: 11. The CDR3 nucleotides read TGTGCCAGCTCCGTAATCCTAGCGGGACAACCCTACGAGCAGTACTTC. It codes for CASSVILAGQPYEQYF.

This clonotype is medium-sized (0.01 to 0.1%) in the sample. The genes are TRBV19 and TRBJ1-1, with a tentative D call TRBD1 (5 bases). Germline V gene lookup returns CDR1 LNHDA and CDR2 SQIVND (reference sequence). The CDR3 is 14 residues long. With 7 bases removed from V and 1 base from J, the gap between germline ends came to 13 bases. The CDR3 protein is CASTMDGGNTEAFF. CDR3 bases: TGTGCCAGTACCATGGACGGGGGGAACACTGAAGCTTTCTTT.

This clonotype was counted ten times or more. This sequence joins TRBV5-1 and TRBJ2-1; possible D gene TRBD2, 6 bases. Trimming cost V 4 bases and J 6 bases, with 14 bases left between them. CDR1 and CDR2 (germline): SGHRS, YFSETQ. The CDR3 totals 14 residues. The chain's CDR3 is CASSAGLASNEQFF. CDR3 sequence (DNA): TGCGCCAGCAGCGCGGGACTGGCCTCCAATGAGCAGTTCTTC.

This clonotype is medium-sized by share. The chain employs TRBV6-5 and TRBJ1-6, with no clear D. The germline V gene has CDR1 MNHEY and CDR2 SVGAGI. The CDR3 length is 15 residues. Trimming took 6 bases from V and 6 from J, leaving 15 bases between them. CDR3 sequence: CASRLRWESNSPLHF. DNA of the CDR3: TGTGCCAGCAGGCTCAGGTGGGAGAGTAATTCACCCCTCCACTTT.

V gene TRBV12-5 combines with J gene TRBJ2-2; perhaps TRBD1 as D (5 bases). The V end was cut by 0 bases, the J end by 2 bases, with 7 bases between. Looked up from germline, CDR1 is LGHNT and CDR2 is FRNRAP. This CDR3 comprises 15 residues. CDR3 DNA sequence: TGTGCTAGTGGTTTGGTACAGGACAACACCGGGGAGCTGTTTTTT. This codes for CASGLVQDNTGELFF.

This clonotype has a single count. This chain uses TRBV7-9 with TRBJ1-2, with no clear D. Germline V lookup: CDR1 SEHNR, CDR2 FQNEAQ (reference sequence). The ends were cut back, 5 bases at V and 4 bases at J, with 14 bases in the middle. The CDR3 has 14 amino acids. CDR3 in DNA: TGTGCCAGCAGCCCCCCGGCCAGCGTCTATGGCTACACCTTC. It codes for CASSPPASVYGYTF.

The rearrangement joins TRBV24-1 to TRBJ2-3; 8 nucleotides align to TRBD1. Germline CDR1 KGHDR, CDR2 SFDVKD. V shed 5 bases and J 7 bases; nucleotides not matched to a gene: 10. This CDR3 comprises 15 residues. CDR3 DNA sequence: TGTGCCACCAGTGCCTTGGACAGGGCTGGAAATACGCAGTATTTT. As protein: CATSALDRAGNTQYF.

The V and J genes are TRBV5-1 and TRBJ1-2; D gene ambiguous. The germline gives CDR1 SGHRS, CDR2 YFSETQ. The length of the CDR3 is 12 residues. V was shortened by 5 bases and J by 8 bases, with 13 bases between the two germline ends. CDR3 sequence: CASSGSQAGYTF. The CDR3, as DNA: TGCGCCAGCAGTGGGAGTCAGGCCGGCTACACCTTC.

Here the CDR3 reads CASSGGGLAGTGELFF. The CDR3 nucleotides are TGTGCCAGCAGCGGGGGGGGACTAGCGGGGACCGGGGAGCTGTTTTTT. The rearrangement joins TRBV6-5 to TRBJ2-2; TRBD2 matches 13 bases. The CDR3 contains 16 residues. V shed 6 bases, J shed 5 bases, and the junction held 6 bases outside the gene matches. In germline, CDR1 is MNHEY, CDR2 SVGAGI.

This clonotype ranks as medium-sized. This chain joins TRBV12-3 or TRBV12-4 and TRBJ2-3, with 9 bases identical to TRBD2. This CDR3 is built from 15 residues. Trimming cost V 6 bases and J 4 bases; bases outside gene matches: 8. CDR3 in amino acids: CASSNSGGRSDTQYF. CDR3 DNA: TGTGCCAGCAGCAATAGCGGGGGCCGGTCAGATACGCAGTATTTT.

This clonotype was observed once. This rearrangement joins TRBV6-1 to TRBJ2-2; D perhaps matches TRBD2 (7 bases). The V end was cut by 7 bases, the J end by 2 bases, with 23 bases between. Germline V gene lookup returns CDR1 MNHNS and CDR2 SASEGT. The CDR3 totals 18 residues. The CDR3 is CASIPALGQRGNTGELFF. The CDR3 bases are TGTGCCAGCATACCCGCCCTTGGACAGCGGGGCAACACCGGGGAGCTGTTTTTT.